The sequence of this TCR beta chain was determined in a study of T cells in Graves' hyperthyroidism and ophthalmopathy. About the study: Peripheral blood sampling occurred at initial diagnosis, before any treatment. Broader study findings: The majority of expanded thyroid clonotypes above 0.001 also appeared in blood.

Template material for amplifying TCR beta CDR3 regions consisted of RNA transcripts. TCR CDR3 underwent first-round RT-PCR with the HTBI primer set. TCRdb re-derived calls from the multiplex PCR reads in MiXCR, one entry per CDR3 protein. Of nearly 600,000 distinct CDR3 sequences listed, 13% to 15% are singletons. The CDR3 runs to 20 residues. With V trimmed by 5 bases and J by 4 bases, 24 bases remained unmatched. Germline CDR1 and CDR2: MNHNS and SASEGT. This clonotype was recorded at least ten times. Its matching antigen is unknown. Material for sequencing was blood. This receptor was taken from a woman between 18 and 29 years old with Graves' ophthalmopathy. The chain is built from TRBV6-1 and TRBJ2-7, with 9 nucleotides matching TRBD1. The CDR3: CASSRPRIFGRTGVEYEQYF. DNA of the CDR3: TGTGCCAGCAGTAGGCCCCGTATCTTCGGCAGGACAGGGGTTGAGTACGAGCAGTACTTC.